Sequencing of this T cell receptor beta chain was carried out in a study of blood T cell repertoires in COVID-19. Assay: immunoSEQ multiplex PCR; the TCRdb copy retains only in-frame clones and omits some. The sample includes over 100,000 clones, roughly 92% of them seen just once. The sequenced sample consisted of peripheral blood. The clonotype was recovered from a woman aged 50 to 60 with COVID-19, enrolled during active disease.

This CDR3 is CASSLARGTSRVEKLFF. The CDR3 coding sequence is TGTGCCAGCAGCTTGGCCCGCGGTACTAGCAGGGTAGAAAAACTGTTTTTT. The gene calls are TRBV5-6 and TRBJ1-4; TRBD1 might be the D (5 bases). The V gene's germline CDR1 is SGHDT and CDR2 YYEEEE. The CDR3 sequence is 17 residues long. V shed 0 bases and J shed 8 bases, with 20 bases lying between them. The full variable domain, with the rest looked up from reference TRBV5-6 and TRBJ1-4, is DAGVTQSPTHLIKTRGQQVTLRCSPKSGHDTVSWYQQALGQGPQFIFQYYEEEERQRGNFPDRFSGHQFPNYSSELNVNALLLGDSALYLCASSLARGTSRVEKLFFGSGTQLSVL.